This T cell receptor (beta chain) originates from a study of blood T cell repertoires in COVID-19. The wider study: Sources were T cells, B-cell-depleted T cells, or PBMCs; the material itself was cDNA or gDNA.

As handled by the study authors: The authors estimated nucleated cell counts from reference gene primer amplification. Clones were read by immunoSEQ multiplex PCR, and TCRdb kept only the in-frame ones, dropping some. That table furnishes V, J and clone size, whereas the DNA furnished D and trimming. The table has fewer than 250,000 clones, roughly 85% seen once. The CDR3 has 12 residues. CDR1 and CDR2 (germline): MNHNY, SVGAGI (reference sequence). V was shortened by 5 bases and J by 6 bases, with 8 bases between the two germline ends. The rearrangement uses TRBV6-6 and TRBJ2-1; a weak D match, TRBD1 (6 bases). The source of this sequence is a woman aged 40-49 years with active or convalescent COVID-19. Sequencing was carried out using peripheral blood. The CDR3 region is CASSVGGNEQFF. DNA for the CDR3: TGTGCCAGCAGTGTAGGGGGCAATGAGCAGTTCTTC.